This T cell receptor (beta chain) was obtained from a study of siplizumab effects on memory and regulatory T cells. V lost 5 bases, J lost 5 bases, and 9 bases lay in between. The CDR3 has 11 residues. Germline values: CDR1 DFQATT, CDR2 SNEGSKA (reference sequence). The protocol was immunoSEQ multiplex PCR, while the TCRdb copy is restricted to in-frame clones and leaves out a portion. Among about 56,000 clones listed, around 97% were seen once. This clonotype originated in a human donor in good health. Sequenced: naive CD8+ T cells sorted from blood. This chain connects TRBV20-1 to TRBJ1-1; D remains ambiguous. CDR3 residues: CSAHDHTEAFF. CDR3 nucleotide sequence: TGCAGTGCTCATGACCATACTGAAGCTTTCTTT.